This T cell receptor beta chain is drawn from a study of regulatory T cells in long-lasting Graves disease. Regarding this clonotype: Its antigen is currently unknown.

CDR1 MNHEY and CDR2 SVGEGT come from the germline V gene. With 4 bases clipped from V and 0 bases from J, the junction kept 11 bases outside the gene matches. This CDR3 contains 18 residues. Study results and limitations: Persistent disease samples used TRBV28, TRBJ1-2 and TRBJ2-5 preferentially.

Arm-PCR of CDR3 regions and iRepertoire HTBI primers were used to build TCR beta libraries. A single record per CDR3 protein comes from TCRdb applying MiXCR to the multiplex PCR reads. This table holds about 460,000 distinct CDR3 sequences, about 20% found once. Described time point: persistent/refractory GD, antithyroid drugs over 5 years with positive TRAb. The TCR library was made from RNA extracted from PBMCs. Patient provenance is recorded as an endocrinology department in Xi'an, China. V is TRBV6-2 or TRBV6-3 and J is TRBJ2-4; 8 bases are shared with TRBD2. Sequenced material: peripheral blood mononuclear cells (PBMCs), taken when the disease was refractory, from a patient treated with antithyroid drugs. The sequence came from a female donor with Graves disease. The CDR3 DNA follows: TGTGCCAGCAGTTGGCCTAGCGGGCGCCCCGGAGCCAAAAACATTCAGTACTTC. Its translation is CASSWPSGRPGAKNIQYF.